Shown below are 27 T cell receptor beta chains from a single sample sequenced in a study of shared clonotypes between healthy human individuals. The method was immunoSEQ multiplex PCR; TCRdb's version includes in-frame clones alone and lacks a portion of them. Seen here are 1,400,000 or so clones, approximately 98.5% observed once, and the top ten hold under 0.45%. The sequenced sample was naive CD4+ T cells sorted from blood. Subset of the sample: CD45RA+ positively selected. These receptor sequences come from a man in his thirties or forties in good health.

The CDR3 DNA reads as TGTGCCAGCAGCGTAGACGGGGCCAGACCAAATGAGCAGTTCTTC. Protein: CASSVDGARPNEQFF. V usage is TRBV9 and J usage is TRBJ2-1, with D perhaps assigned TRBD1 or TRBD2 (5 bases each). Per the germline V gene, CDR1 is SGDLS and CDR2 is YYNGEE. The CDR3 spans 15 residues. The V gene lost 0 bases and the J gene lost 7 bases, with 14 bases spanning the gap.

The chain employs TRBV27 and TRBJ1-2, with D possibly matching TRBD1 (6 bases). CDR1 and CDR2 from the germline V gene are MNHEY and SMNVEV (reference sequence). Trimming shortened V by 1 base and J by 9 bases, and 18 bases separated the two germline ends. The CDR3 has 15 amino acids. DNA for the CDR3: TGTGCCAGCAGTTTATTCGGCAGGGGATCTGAGAGCTACACCTTC. Translated: CASSLFGRGSESYTF.

The V and J genes are TRBV30 and TRBJ1-1, with 7 bases that match TRBD1. The J segment lost 0 bases and the V segment lost 5 bases, leaving 3 bases of the junction unmatched. The CDR3 loop spans 13 amino acids. In germline, CDR1 is GTSNPN, CDR2 SVGIG (reference sequence). In DNA form, the CDR3 reads TGTGCCTGGGACAGGGCGATGAACACTGAAGCTTTCTTT. Protein: CAWDRAMNTEAFF.

This chain uses TRBV5-1 with TRBJ2-7; tentatively, D is TRBD1 or TRBD2 (6 bases each). CDR3 length: 15 amino acids. Per germline, CDR1 SGHRS and CDR2 YFSETQ. V lost 0 bases to trimming and J lost 2 bases, with 12 bases between them. DNA of the CDR3: TGCGCCAGCAGCTTGGGGTCGGGGGCCGCCTACGAGCAGTACTTC. Its translation: CASSLGSGAAYEQYF.

CDR3 nucleotides: TGCGCCAGCAGCTGGACAAACCGCAGGGTGGTCAATGAGCAGTTCTTC. Translated, it gives CASSWTNRRVVNEQFF. The chain links TRBV5-1 to TRBJ2-1, with D possibly matching TRBD1 (5 bases). Germline CDR1 is SGHRS and CDR2 is YFSETQ. Between the trimmed V and J ends, which lost 3 bases and 6 bases, there was a span of 19 bases. CDR3 size: 16 residues. The whole variable domain, remainder taken from reference TRBV5-1 and TRBJ2-1, is KAGVTQTPRYLIKTRGQQVTLSCSPISGHRSVSWYQQTPGQGLQFLFEYFSETQRNKGNFPGRFSGRQFSNSRSEMNVSTLELGDSALYLCASSWTNRRVVNEQFFGPGTRLTVL.

A word on this clone: This specimen includes other DNA sequences encoding the same CDR3. This chain links TRBV5-1 with TRBJ2-7; 10 nucleotides line up with TRBD1. CDR1 and CDR2 from the germline V gene are SGHRS and YFSETQ. V dropped 4 bases and J dropped 4; count of bases not matched to a gene: 5. This CDR3 spans 14 amino acids. CDR3 residues: CASSQDRGSYEQYF. The DNA of the CDR3 is TGCGCCAGCAGCCAGGACAGGGGGTCTTACGAGCAGTACTTC. Variable domain in full (rest from reference TRBV5-1 and TRBJ2-7): KAGVTQTPRYLIKTRGQQVTLSCSPISGHRSVSWYQQTPGQGLQFLFEYFSETQRNKGNFPGRFSGRQFSNSRSEMNVSTLELGDSALYLCASSQDRGSYEQYFGPGTRLTVT.

CDR3 region: CASSFNWNTGELFF. CDR3 DNA: TGTGCCAGCAGTTTTAACTGGAACACCGGGGAGCTGTTTTTT. This chain connects TRBV27 to TRBJ2-2; D unresolved. Trimming took 3 bases from V and 1 from J, leaving 6 bases between them. The length of the CDR3 is 14 residues. The germline CDR1 and CDR2 sequences are MNHEY and SMNVEV (reference sequence).

In this sample, this clone turned up once. CDR3 region: CASSLGLAGYQETQYF. CDR3 nucleotides: TGTGCCAGCAGCTTAGGGCTAGCGGGGTACCAAGAGACCCAGTACTTC. The gene calls are TRBV7-6 and TRBJ2-5; 9 positions agree with TRBD2. The CDR3 runs 16 residues. The trim removed 1 base at V and 0 bases at J, leaving 3 bases unmatched. Germline-derived CDR1 and CDR2 are SGHVS and FNYEAQ. The whole variable domain, filled in from reference TRBV7-6 and TRBJ2-5, reads GAGVSQSPRYKVTKRGQDVALRCDPISGHVSLYWYRQALGQGPEFLTYFNYEAQQDKSGLPNDRFSAERPEGSISTLTIQRTEQRDSAMYRCASSLGLAGYQETQYFGPGTRLLVL.

This rearrangement joins TRBV7-2 to TRBJ2-7; D gene unclear. V shed 5 bases and J shed 3 bases, with 11 bases lying between them. The CDR3 covers 13 residues. Germline V gene lookup returns CDR1 SGHTA and CDR2 FQGNSA. In DNA form, the CDR3 reads TGTGCCAGCAGCCTTAGGACGATCTACGAGCAGTACTTC. It translates to CASSLRTIYEQYF.

Only one count was recorded for this clone. This same CDR3 is encoded by further DNA sequences in the sample. This chain uses TRBV5-1 with TRBJ2-7; no definite D call. The CDR3 is 11 amino acids. Germline CDR1 SGHRS, CDR2 YFSETQ. Trimming pared 0 bases from V and 5 bases from J, leaving 3 bases between. The CDR3 nucleotides are TGCGCCAGCAGCTTGGCCGACGAGCAGTACTTC. Residues: CASSLADEQYF.

The chain links TRBV7-9 to TRBJ1-1; no firm D call. This CDR3 comprises 17 residues. CDR1 is SEHNR, CDR2 FQNEAQ, per germline (reference sequence). Trimming stripped 3 bases from V and 1 base from J, with 18 bases between. In DNA, the CDR3 is TGTGCCAGCAGCTTTATAGAGAGGGCAGGCCCGAACACTGAAGCTTTCTTT. This translates into CASSFIERAGPNTEAFF. Together with reference TRBV7-9 and TRBJ1-1, the CDR3 gives the full variable domain: DTGVSQNPRHKITKRGQNVTFRCDPISEHNRLYWYRQTLGQGPEFLTYFQNEAQLEKSRLLSDRFSAERPKGSFSTLEIQRTEQGDSAMYLCASSFIERAGPNTEAFFGQGTRLTVV.

The chain combines TRBV19 with TRBJ2-3, with D possibly matching TRBD1 (5 bases). The length of the CDR3 is 15 residues. V was pared by 3 bases and J by 2 bases, with 12 bases between. CDR1 and CDR2 from the germline V gene are LNHDA and SQIVND (reference sequence). The CDR3 loop reads CASSMSKTVTDTQYF. In DNA form, the CDR3 reads TGTGCCAGTAGTATGTCGAAGACAGTCACAGATACGCAGTATTTT.

The V gene is TRBV9, the J gene TRBJ1-4; 9 bases map to TRBD1. This CDR3 spans 15 amino acids. Trimming removed 2 bases from V and 8 bases from J; junction bases left unmatched: 7. Germline CDR1 and CDR2: SGDLS and YYNGEE. This chain's CDR3 is CASSVDRGVYEKLFF. CDR3 bases: TGTGCCAGCAGCGTGGACAGGGGAGTTTACGAAAAACTGTTTTTT.

In the case of this clone: The sample contains more than one DNA sequence encoding this CDR3. The chain recombines TRBV9 with TRBJ2-1; no definite D call. The CDR3 runs to 14 residues. Trimming took 0 bases from V and 3 from J, leaving 7 bases between them. Looked up from germline, CDR1 is SGDLS and CDR2 is YYNGEE. For the CDR3, the DNA is TGTGCCAGCAGCGTAGCCAGTGGCTACAATGAGCAGTTCTTC. This gives the protein CASSVASGYNEQFF.

V and J are TRBV28 and TRBJ2-5; 7 nucleotides match TRBD1. V trimming: 7 bases; J trimming: 5 bases; junction bases outside the gene matches: 7. Germline V lookup: CDR1 MDHEN, CDR2 SYDVKM. The CDR3 is 13 residues long. The CDR3 sequence is CASTRGGAETQYF. The CDR3 region has the DNA TGTGCCAGCACCCGAGGGGGCGCCGAGACCCAGTACTTC.

The chain recombines TRBV20-1 with TRBJ2-7; D unresolved. V was pared by 5 bases and J by 9 bases, with 11 bases between. Germline values: CDR1 DFQATT, CDR2 SNEGSKA (reference sequence). The CDR3 covers 10 residues. The CDR3 sequence: CSAETKGQYF. The CDR3 DNA follows: TGCAGTGCTGAGACAAAGGGGCAGTACTTC.

This clone occurred once. The J gene is TRBJ1-5, the V gene TRBV19, with D perhaps TRBD1 (5 bases). CDR1 is LNHDA and CDR2 is SQIVND in the germline V gene (reference sequence). This CDR3 is 14 amino acids long. The V end was cut by 4 bases, the J end by 0 bases, with 7 bases between. The CDR3 sequence is CASSRGRSNQPQHF. For the CDR3, the DNA is TGTGCCAGTAGTAGGGGACGTAGCAATCAGCCCCAGCATTTT.

The rearrangement uses TRBV5-4 and TRBJ1-2; maybe TRBD1 (5 bases). The CDR3 length is 15 residues. The germline V and J ends were trimmed by 3 bases and 2 bases, with 14 bases remaining between them. Looked up from germline, CDR1 is SGHNT and CDR2 is YYREEE (reference sequence). The CDR3 region is CASSSGGGANYGYTF. CDR3 DNA sequence: TGTGCCAGCAGCTCGGGCGGCGGGGCCAACTATGGCTACACCTTC.

V is TRBV18 and J is TRBJ1-1; D gene uncertain. Germline V gene sequence: CDR1 KGHSH, CDR2 LQKENI. V shed 5 bases and J shed 3 bases, with 16 bases lying between them. This CDR3 has 15 amino acids. For the CDR3, the DNA is TGTGCCAGCTCATCTTCGGGCGGGATGGACACTGAAGCTTTCTTT. Its translation: CASSSSGGMDTEAFF.

V is TRBV7-6 and J is TRBJ2-7; no reliable D call. The CDR3 covers 12 residues. V gave up 0 bases and J gave up 6 bases, with 6 bases separating them. Looked up from germline, CDR1 is SGHVS and CDR2 is FNYEAQ. CDR3 DNA: TGTGCCAGCAGCTTAGCCCAAGGCGAGCAGTACTTC. As protein: CASSLAQGEQYF.

The CDR3, as DNA: TGTGCCAGCAGCTGGGGCGGCCCCTACGAGCAGTACTTC. Protein sequence: CASSWGGPYEQYF. This rearrangement joins TRBV7-9 to TRBJ2-7; perhaps TRBD1 as D (5 bases). The germline CDR1 and CDR2 sequences are SEHNR and FQNEAQ (reference sequence). This CDR3 spans 13 amino acids. V was shortened by 4 bases and J by 2 bases, with 9 bases between the two germline ends.

The chain is built from TRBV5-4 and TRBJ2-2; D may be TRBD1 (7 bases). Looked up from germline, CDR1 is SGHNT and CDR2 is YYREEE (reference sequence). Trimming cost V 1 base and J 6 bases, with 10 bases left between them. CDR3 length: 14 residues. CDR3 amino acids: CASSLPGGSGELFF. CDR3 in DNA: TGTGCCAGCAGCTTGCCAGGGGGGTCCGGGGAGCTGTTTTTT.

The sample holds one count of this clone. The V and J genes are TRBV5-1 and TRBJ2-3; perhaps TRBD2 as D (5 bases). Trimming stripped 4 bases from V and 7 bases from J, with 16 bases between. The CDR3 is made up of 14 amino acids. Germline-derived CDR1 and CDR2 are SGHRS and YFSETQ. This CDR3 is CASSRKDFSHTQYF. The CDR3 bases are TGCGCCAGCAGCAGAAAGGACTTTTCCCATACGCAGTATTTT.

The V and J genes are TRBV28 and TRBJ2-7, with TRBD1 identical over 8 bases. The germline V gene has CDR1 MDHEN and CDR2 SYDVKM. The J segment lost 7 bases and the V segment lost 5 bases, leaving 13 bases of the junction unmatched. The CDR3 contains 15 residues. The CDR3 region has the DNA TGTGCCAGCAGTCCGCGGGACAGGCCAAGGGGGGAGCAGTACTTC. Its protein is CASSPRDRPRGEQYF.

The V gene is TRBV7-9, the J gene TRBJ2-7; TRBD2 matches 7 bases. The CDR3 is 12 residues long. CDR1 is SEHNR and CDR2 is FQNEAQ in the germline V gene (reference sequence). Trimming cost V 11 bases and J 0 bases; bases outside gene matches: 4. This chain's CDR3 is CAGRGDSYEQYF. The CDR3 region has the DNA TGTGCCGGGAGGGGAGACTCCTACGAGCAGTACTTC.

CDR3: CASSTRTGTNWNTEAFF. The CDR3 DNA reads as TGTGCCAGCAGCACACGGACAGGTACCAACTGGAACACTGAAGCTTTCTTT. The V and J genes are TRBV7-6 and TRBJ1-1, with TRBD1 matching over 7 bases. V lost 5 bases to trimming and J lost 1 base; unmatched junction nucleotides: 13. The CDR3 spans 17 residues. Germline V CDR1 and CDR2: SGHVS, FNYEAQ.

The chain links TRBV4-3 to TRBJ1-2; D is perhaps TRBD1 (6 bases). Per the germline V gene, CDR1 is LGHNA and CDR2 is YSLEER. V was pared by 2 bases and J by 2 bases, with 9 bases between. The CDR3 spans 14 residues. The CDR3 sequence is CASSQHRANYGYTF. In DNA form, the CDR3 reads TGCGCCAGCAGCCAACACAGGGCGAACTATGGCTACACCTTC.